This T cell receptor beta chain was sequenced during a study of blood T cell repertoires in COVID-19. V lost 6 bases to trimming and J lost 6 bases; unmatched junction nucleotides: 2. The CDR3 sequence is 13 residues long. Germline V gene lookup returns CDR1 MRHNA and CDR2 SNTAGT. TCRdb's table, derived via immunoSEQ multiplex PCR, lists solely in-frame clones and lacks some. The table records roughly 230,000 clones, roughly 89% of them present only once. The sequenced sample was peripheral blood. This clonotype was obtained from a woman between 55 and 75 years old with COVID-19, enrolled during active disease. The rearrangement joins TRBV6-4 to TRBJ1-6; 7 bases match TRBD1. In DNA form, the CDR3 reads TGTGCCAGCAGACAGGGGCGTAATTCACCCCTCCACTTT. Its protein product is CASRQGRNSPLHF.